Sequencing of this T cell receptor beta chain was carried out in a study of T cells expressing NK-cell markers. Study overall: Investigators obtained TCR beta repertoires from sorted CD3+CD56+NKG2C+, CD3+CD56+NKG2C- and CD3+CD56-NKG2C+ T cells. Among the eight sequenced donors, seven tested HCMV-seropositive and one tested seronegative.

No DNA is given; TCRdb re-called the 5' RACE reads and lists each CDR3 protein once. The ten most abundant clones cover under 20% of a sample with about 160,000 distinct CDR3 sequences. CDR1 and CDR2 from the germline V gene are MNHEY and SVGAGI. The CDR3 has 15 amino acids. This clonotype was obtained from a woman aged 18 to 69 in good health. The genes are TRBV6-5 and TRBJ2-1; TCRdb indicates TRBD2, and absent DNA this call remains unverified. The sequencing sample was made of blood T cells: a sorted CD56 or NKG2C T cell subset, CD4+ or CD8+ T cells, or bulk PBMC T cells (not recorded which). CDR3 region: CASSYSLREGHEQFF.